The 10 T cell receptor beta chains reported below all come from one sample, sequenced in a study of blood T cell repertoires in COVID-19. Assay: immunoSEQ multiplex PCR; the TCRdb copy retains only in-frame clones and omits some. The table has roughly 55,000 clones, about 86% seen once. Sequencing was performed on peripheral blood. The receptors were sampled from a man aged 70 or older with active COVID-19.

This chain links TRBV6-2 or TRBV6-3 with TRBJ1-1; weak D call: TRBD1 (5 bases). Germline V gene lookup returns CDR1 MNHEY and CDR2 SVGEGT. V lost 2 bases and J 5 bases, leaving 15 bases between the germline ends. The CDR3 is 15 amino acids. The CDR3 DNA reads TGTGCCAGCAGTTACGGGCGGGGGACGGAAACTGAAGCTTTCTTT. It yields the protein CASSYGRGTETEAFF.

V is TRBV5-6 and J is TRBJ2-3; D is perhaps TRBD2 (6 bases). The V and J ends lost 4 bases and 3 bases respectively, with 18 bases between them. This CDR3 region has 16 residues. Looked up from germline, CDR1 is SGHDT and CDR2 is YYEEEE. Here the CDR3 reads CASSEWGESITDTQYF. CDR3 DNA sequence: TGTGCCAGCAGCGAGTGGGGGGAATCAATTACAGATACGCAGTATTTT.

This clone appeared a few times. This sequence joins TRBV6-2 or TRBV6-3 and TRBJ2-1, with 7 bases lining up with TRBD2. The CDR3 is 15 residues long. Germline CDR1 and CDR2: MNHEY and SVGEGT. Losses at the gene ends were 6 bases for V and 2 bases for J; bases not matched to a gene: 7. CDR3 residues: CASSQQRGPYNEQFF. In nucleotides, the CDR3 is TGTGCCAGCAGCCAACAGCGGGGCCCCTACAATGAGCAGTTCTTC.

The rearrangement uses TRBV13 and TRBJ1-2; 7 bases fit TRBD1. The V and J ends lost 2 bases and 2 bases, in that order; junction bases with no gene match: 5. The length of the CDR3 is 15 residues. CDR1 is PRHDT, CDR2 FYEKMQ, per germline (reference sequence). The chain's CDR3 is CASSLWGTENYGYTF. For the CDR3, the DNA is TGTGCCAGCAGCTTATGGGGGACAGAGAACTATGGCTACACCTTC.

CDR3 in DNA: TGTGCCAGCTCACCGGCCAGAAACACCGGGGAGCTGTTTTTT. Its protein product is CASSPARNTGELFF. The chain carries TRBV18 and TRBJ2-2, with D hard to call. Trimming cost V 3 bases and J 2 bases, with 7 bases left between them. The CDR3 covers 14 residues. CDR1 KGHSH and CDR2 LQKENI come from the germline V gene.

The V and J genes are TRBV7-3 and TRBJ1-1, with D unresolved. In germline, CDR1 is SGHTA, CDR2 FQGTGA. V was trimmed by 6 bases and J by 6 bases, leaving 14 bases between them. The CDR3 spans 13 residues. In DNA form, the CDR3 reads TGTGCCAGCAGACGGAGGGCGGACGCTGAAGCTTTCTTT. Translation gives CASRRRADAEAFF.

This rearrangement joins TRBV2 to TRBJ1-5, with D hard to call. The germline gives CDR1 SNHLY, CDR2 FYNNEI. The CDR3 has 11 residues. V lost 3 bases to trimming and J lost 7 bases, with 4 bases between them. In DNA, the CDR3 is TGTGCCAGCAGTGAGAGCCAGCCCCAGCATTTT. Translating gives CASSESQPQHF.

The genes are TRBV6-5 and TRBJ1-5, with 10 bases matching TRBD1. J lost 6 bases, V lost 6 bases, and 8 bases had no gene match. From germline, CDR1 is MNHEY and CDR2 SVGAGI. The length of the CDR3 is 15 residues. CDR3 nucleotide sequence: TGTGCCAGCAGCCCGGGACAGGGGTTCAGTCAGCCCCAGCATTTT. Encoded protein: CASSPGQGFSQPQHF.

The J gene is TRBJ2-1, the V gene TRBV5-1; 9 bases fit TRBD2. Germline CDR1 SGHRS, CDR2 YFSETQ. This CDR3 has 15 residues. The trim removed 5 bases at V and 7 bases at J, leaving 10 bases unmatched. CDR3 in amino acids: CASRSSGTSINEQFF. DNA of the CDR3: TGCGCCAGCAGGAGCTCCGGGACTAGCATTAATGAGCAGTTCTTC.

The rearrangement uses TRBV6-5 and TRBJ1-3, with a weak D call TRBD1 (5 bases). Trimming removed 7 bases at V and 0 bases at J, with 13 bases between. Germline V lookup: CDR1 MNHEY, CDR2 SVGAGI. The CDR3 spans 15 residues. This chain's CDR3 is CASTIIQGSGNTIYF. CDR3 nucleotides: TGTGCCAGCACAATTATCCAGGGCTCTGGAAACACCATATATTTT.